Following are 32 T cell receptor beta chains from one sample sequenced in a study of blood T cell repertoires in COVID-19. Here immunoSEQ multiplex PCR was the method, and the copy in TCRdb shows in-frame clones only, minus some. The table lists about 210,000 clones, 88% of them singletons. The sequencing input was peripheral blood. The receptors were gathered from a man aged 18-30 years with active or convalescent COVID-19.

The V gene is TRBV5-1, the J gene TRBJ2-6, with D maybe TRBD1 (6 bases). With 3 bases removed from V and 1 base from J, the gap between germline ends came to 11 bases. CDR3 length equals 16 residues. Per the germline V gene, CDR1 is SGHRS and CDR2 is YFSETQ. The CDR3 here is CASSWETGSGANVLTF. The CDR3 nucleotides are TGCGCCAGCAGCTGGGAAACAGGGTCTGGGGCCAACGTCCTGACTTTC.

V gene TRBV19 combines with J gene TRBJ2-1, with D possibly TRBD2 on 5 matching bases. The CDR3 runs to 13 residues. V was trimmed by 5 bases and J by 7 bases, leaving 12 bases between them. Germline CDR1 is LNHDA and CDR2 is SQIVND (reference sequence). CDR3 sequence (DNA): TGTGCCAGTAGTCCAAGGACTGGGAATGAGCAGTTCTTC. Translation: CASSPRTGNEQFF.

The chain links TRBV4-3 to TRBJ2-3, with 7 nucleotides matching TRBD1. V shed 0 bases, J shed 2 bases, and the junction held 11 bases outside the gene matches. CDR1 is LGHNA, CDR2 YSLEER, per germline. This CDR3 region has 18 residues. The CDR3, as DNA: TGCGCCAGCAGCCAAGAGGAAGCCTCAGGGGGATTCACAGATACGCAGTATTTT. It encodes CASSQEEASGGFTDTQYF.

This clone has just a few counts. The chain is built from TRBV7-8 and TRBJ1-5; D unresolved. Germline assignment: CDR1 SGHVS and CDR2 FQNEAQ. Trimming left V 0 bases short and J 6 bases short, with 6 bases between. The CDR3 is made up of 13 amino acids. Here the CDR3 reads CASSLAFGQPQHF. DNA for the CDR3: TGTGCCAGCAGCTTAGCTTTCGGTCAGCCCCAGCATTTT.

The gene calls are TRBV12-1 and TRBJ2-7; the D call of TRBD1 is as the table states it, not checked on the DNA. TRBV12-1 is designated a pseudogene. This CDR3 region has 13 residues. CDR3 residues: CASSFGTTYEQYF. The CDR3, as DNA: TGTGCCAGCAGCTTTGGGACAACCTACGAGCAGTACTTC.

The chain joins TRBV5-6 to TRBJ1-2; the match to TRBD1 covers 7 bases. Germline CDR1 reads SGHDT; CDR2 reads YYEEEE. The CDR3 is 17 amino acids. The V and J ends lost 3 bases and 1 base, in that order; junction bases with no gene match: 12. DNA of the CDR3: TGTGCCAGCAGCTCGTCGGAGGGGGCGAAACGTAACTATGGCTACACCTTC. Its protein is CASSSSEGAKRNYGYTF.

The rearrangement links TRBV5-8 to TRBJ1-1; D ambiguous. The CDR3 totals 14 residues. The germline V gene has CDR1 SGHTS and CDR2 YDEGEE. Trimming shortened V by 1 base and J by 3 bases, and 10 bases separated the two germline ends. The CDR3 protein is CASSLWASHTEAFF. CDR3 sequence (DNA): TGTGCCAGCAGCTTGTGGGCCTCCCACACTGAAGCTTTCTTT. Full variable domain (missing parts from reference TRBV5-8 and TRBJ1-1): EAGVTQSPTHLIKTRGQQATLRCSPISGHTSVYWYQQALGLGLQFLLWYDEGEERNRGNFPPRFSGRQFPNYSSELNVNALELEDSALYLCASSLWASHTEAFFGQGTRLTVV.

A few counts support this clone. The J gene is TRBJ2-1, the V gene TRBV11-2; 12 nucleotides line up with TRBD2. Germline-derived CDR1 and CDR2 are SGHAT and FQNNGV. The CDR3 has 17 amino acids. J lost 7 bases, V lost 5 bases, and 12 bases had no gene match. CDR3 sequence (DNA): TGTGCCAGCAGCGCCATCAAGACTAGCGGGAGAAAAAATGAGCAGTTCTTC. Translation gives CASSAIKTSGRKNEQFF. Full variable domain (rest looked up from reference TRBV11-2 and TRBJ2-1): EAGVAQSPRYKIIEKRQSVAFWCNPISGHATLYWYQQILGQGPKLLIQFQNNGVVDDSQLPKDRFSAERLKGVDSTLKIQPAKLEDSAVYLCASSAIKTSGRKNEQFFGPGTRLTVL.

The CDR3: CASSFRSGGAGDTQYF. The CDR3 coding sequence is TGTGCCAGCAGCTTCCGTAGCGGGGGGGCTGGAGATACGCAGTATTTT. This sequence joins TRBV7-8 and TRBJ2-3; 11 bases agree with TRBD2. Looked up from germline, CDR1 is SGHVS and CDR2 is FQNEAQ. The J segment lost 5 bases and the V segment lost 3 bases, leaving 7 bases of the junction unmatched. CDR3 length equals 16 residues.

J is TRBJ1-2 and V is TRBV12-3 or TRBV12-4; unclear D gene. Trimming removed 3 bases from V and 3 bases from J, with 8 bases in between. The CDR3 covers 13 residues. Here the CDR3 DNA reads TGTGCCAGCAGTTTCGGCACAGACTATGGCTACACCTTC. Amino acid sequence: CASSFGTDYGYTF.

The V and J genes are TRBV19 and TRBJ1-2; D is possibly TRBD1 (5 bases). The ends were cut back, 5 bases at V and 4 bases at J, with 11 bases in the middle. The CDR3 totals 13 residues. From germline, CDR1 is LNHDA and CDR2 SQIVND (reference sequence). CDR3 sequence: CASSPGTSYGYTF. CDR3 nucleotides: TGTGCCAGTAGTCCCGGGACTTCCTATGGCTACACCTTC.

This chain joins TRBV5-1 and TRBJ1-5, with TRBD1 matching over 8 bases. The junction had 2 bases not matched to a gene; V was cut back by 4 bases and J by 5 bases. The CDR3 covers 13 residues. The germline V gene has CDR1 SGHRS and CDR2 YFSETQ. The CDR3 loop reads CASSTDRDQPQHF. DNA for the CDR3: TGCGCCAGCAGCACGGACAGGGATCAGCCCCAGCATTTT.

In nucleotides, the CDR3 is TGTGCCAGCAGCTCGACCGCCGGGGTAGCACTTAATGAGCAGTTCTTC. This codes for CASSSTAGVALNEQFF. The rearrangement uses TRBV7-6 and TRBJ2-1; possibly TRBD2 for D (5 bases). CDR1 is SGHVS, CDR2 FNYEAQ, per germline. The CDR3 contains 16 residues. Trimming stripped 4 bases from V and 7 bases from J, with 20 bases between.

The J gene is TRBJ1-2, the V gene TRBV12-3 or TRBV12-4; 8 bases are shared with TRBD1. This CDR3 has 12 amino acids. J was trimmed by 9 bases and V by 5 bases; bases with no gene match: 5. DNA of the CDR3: TGTGCCAGCAGTCCGGACAGGGCTAGCTACACCTTC. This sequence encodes CASSPDRASYTF.

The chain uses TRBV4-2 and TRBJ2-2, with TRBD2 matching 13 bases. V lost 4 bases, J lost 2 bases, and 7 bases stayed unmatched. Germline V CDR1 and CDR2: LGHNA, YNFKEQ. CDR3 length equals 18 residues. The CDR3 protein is CASSPTSGRAGNTGELFF. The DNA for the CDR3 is TGTGCCAGCAGCCCTACTAGCGGGAGGGCCGGTAACACCGGGGAGCTGTTTTTT.

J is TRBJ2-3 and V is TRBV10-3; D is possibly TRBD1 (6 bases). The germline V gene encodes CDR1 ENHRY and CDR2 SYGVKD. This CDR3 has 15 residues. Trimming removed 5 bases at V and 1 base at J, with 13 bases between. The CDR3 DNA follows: TGTGCCATCAGTAAACAGGGTCTCGGCACAGATACGCAGTATTTT. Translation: CAISKQGLGTDTQYF.

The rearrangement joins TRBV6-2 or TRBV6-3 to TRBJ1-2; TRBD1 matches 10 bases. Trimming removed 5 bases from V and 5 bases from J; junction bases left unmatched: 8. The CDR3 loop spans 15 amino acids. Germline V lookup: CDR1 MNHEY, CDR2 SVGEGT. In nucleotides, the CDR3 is TGTGCCAGCAGTCTCGCCGGGACAGGGGTGTATGGCTACACCTTC. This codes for CASSLAGTGVYGYTF.

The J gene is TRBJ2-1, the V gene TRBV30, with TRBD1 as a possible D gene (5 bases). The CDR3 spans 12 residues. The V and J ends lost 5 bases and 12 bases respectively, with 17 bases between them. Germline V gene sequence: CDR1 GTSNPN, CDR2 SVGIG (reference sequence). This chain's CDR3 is CAWDSYNERQFF. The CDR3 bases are TGTGCCTGGGACAGCTACAATGAGCGGCAGTTCTTC.

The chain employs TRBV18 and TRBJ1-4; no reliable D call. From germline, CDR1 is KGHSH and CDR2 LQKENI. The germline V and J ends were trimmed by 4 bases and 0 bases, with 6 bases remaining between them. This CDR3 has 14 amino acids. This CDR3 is CASSLTPTNEKLFF. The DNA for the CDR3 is TGTGCCAGCTCACTCACTCCAACTAATGAAAAACTGTTTTTT.

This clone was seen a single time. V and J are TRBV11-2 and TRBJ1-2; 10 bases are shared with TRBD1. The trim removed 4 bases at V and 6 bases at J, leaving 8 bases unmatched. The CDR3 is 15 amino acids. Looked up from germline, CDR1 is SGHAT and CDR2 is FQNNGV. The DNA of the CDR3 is TGTGCCAGCAGCTCGATCCGGGACAGGGGTAATGGCTACACCTTC. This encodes CASSSIRDRGNGYTF.

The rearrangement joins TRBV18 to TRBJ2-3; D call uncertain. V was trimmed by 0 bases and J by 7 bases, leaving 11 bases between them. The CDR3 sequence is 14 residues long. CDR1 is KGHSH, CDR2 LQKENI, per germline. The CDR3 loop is CASSPPSAQYTQYF. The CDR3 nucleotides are TGTGCCAGCTCACCACCTTCCGCTCAGTATACGCAGTATTTT.

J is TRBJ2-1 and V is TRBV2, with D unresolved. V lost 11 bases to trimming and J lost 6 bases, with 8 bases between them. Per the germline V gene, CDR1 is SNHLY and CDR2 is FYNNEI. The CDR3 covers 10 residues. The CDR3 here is CALSINEQFF. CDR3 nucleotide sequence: TGTGCCTTGAGCATCAATGAGCAGTTCTTC.

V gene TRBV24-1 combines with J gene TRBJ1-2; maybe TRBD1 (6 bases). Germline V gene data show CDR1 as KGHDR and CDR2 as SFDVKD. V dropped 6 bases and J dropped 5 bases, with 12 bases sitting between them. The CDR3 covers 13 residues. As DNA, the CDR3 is TGTGCCACCAGTCTGGGGGCTCGGTATGGCTACACCTTC. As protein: CATSLGARYGYTF.

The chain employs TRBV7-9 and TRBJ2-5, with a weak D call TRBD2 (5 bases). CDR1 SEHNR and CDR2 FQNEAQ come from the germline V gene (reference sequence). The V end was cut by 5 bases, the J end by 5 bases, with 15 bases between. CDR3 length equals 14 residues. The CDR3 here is CASSPSGVSETQYF. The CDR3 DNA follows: TGTGCCAGCAGCCCCTCCGGGGTATCGGAGACCCAGTACTTC. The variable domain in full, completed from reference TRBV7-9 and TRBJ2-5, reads DTGVSQNPRHKITKRGQNVTFRCDPISEHNRLYWYRQTLGQGPEFLTYFQNEAQLEKSRLLSDRFSAERPKGSFSTLEIQRTEQGDSAMYLCASSPSGVSETQYFGPGTRLLVL.

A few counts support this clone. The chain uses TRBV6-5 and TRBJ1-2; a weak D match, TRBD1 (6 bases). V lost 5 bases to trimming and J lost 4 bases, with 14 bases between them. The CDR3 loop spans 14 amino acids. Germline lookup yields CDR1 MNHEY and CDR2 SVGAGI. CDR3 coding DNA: TGTGCCAGCAGTCCCCGGGGGGGCGGCTATGGCTACACCTTC. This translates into CASSPRGGGYGYTF.

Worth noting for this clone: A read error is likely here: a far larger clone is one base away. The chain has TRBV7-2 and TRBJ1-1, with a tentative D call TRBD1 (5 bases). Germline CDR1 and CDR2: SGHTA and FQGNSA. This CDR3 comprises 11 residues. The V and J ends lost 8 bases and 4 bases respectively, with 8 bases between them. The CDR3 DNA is TGTGCCAGCCGGGGGGGCACTGAAGCTTTCTTT. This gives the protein CASRGGTEAFF.

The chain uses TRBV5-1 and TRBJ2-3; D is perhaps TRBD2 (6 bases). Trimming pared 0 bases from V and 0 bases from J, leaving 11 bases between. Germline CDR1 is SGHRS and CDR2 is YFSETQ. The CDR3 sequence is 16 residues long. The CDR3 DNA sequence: TGCGCCAGCAGCTTGGATAGCGGCGACAGCACAGATACGCAGTATTTT. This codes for CASSLDSGDSTDTQYF.

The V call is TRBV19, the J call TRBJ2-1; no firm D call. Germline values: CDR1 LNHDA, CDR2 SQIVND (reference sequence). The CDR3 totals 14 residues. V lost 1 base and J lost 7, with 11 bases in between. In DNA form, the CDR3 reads TGTGCCAGTAGTATAGCGGTCTTTTTAAATGAGCAGTTCTTC. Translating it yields CASSIAVFLNEQFF.

CDR3 amino acids: CAISESVLPETQYF. The CDR3 DNA reads TGTGCCATCAGTGAGTCCGTACTTCCAGAGACCCAGTACTTC. The rearrangement uses TRBV10-3 and TRBJ2-5; D gene unclear. Trimming cost V 0 bases and J 4 bases, with 9 bases left between them. This CDR3 is 14 amino acids long. CDR1 and CDR2 from the germline V gene are ENHRY and SYGVKD.

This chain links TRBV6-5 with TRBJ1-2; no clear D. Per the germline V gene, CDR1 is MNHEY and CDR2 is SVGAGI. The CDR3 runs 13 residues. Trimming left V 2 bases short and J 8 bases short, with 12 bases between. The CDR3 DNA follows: TGTGCCAGCAGTTACCGTCAGGCGGGCGGCTACACCTTC. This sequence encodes CASSYRQAGGYTF.

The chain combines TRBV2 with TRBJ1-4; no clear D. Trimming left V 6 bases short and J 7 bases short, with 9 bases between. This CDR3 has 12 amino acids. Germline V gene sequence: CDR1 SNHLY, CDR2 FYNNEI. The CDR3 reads CASRGASEKLFF. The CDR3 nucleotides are TGTGCCAGCAGGGGAGCGTCTGAAAAACTGTTTTTT.

The CDR3 region has the DNA TGTGCCAGCAGTGCCCCCCGGGACAGGGGCTCCGGGGAGCTGTTTTTT. Translated, it gives CASSAPRDRGSGELFF. This chain joins TRBV27 and TRBJ2-2; 10 bases are a match to TRBD1. Germline CDR1 and CDR2: MNHEY and SMNVEV (reference sequence). V shed 5 bases and J 6 bases; nucleotides not matched to a gene: 9. The CDR3 contains 16 residues.